The rows below give T cell receptor beta chains drawn from one sample of a study of blood T cell repertoires in COVID-19. Sequenced by immunoSEQ multiplex PCR; TCRdb stores in-frame clones only, minus some. The sample consists of roughly 200,000 clones, approximately 81% of them appearing once. Input material: peripheral blood. These receptors originate from a woman aged 80 or over with COVID-19, enrolled during active disease. Each CDR3 is given with its conserved first and last residue. A D gene is named only where the DNA matches it firmly. Some rows mark clone size as missing; the rest say once, few, many or name a class of expanded clone.

clone_size d_call j_call v_call cdr3_aa cdr3_nt
NA TRBD1 TRBJ1-2 TRBV6-5 CASSYSDRVTGYTF TGTGCCAGCAGTTACTCGGACAGGGTGACTGGCTACACCTTC
NA NA TRBJ1-1 TRBV12-3/TRBV12-4 CASSLGGAGEAFF TGTGCCAGCAGTTTGGGAGGGGCCGGTGAAGCTTTCTTT
NA NA TRBJ1-6 TRBV25-1 CASSEMPDSPLHF TGTGCCAGCAGTGAAATGCCAGATTCACCCCTCCACTTT
NA TRBD2 TRBJ2-2 TRBV24-1 CATSDRGLAGGRNTGELFF TGTGCCACCAGTGACCGGGGACTAGCGGGGGGGCGAAACACCGGGGAGCTGTTTTTT
NA TRBD1 TRBJ2-2 TRBV4-1 CASSRGTGAGELFF TGCGCCAGCAGCCGGGGGACAGGGGCCGGGGAGCTGTTTTTT
NA TRBD1 TRBJ2-7 TRBV6-5 CASSNTGASEQYF TGTGCCAGCAGCAACACAGGGGCGTCCGAGCAGTACTTC
NA NA TRBJ1-2 TRBV9 CASSVDGRAARGYGYTF TGTGCCAGCAGCGTAGATGGGCGGGCCGCCCGGGGGTATGGCTACACCTTC
NA NA TRBJ1-3 TRBV7-2 CASSLVPGGNTIYF TGTGCCAGCAGCTTAGTGCCAGGCGGAAACACCATATATTTT
NA NA TRBJ1-3 TRBV30 CAWGRQVQGNTIYF TGTGCCTGGGGTCGCCAGGTGCAGGGAAACACCATATATTTT
NA NA TRBJ2-6 TRBV18 CASSRAEAGANVLTF TGTGCCAGCTCACGGGCCGAAGCTGGGGCCAACGTCCTGACTTTC
NA TRBD2 TRBJ2-1 TRBV11-2 CASSPTSGGGHEQFF TGTGCCAGCAGCCCCACTAGCGGGGGGGGTCATGAGCAGTTCTTC
NA NA TRBJ1-4 TRBV15 CATSRDEFGKLFF TGTGCCACCAGCAGAGATGAGTTCGGAAAACTGTTTTTT
NA TRBD2 TRBJ2-7 TRBV28 CASSLRGEWYEQYF TGTGCCAGCAGTTTACGGGGGGAGTGGTACGAGCAGTACTTC
NA NA TRBJ2-1 TRBV18 CASSPPVAGNAYNEQFF TGTGCCAGCTCACCCCCCGTGGCAGGGAACGCCTACAATGAGCAGTTCTTC
NA NA TRBJ1-6 TRBV5-4 CASSPSSGSTNSPLHF TGTGCCAGCAGCCCGTCGAGCGGGTCGACTAATTCACCCCTCCACTTT
NA NA TRBJ2-3 TRBV18 CASSPRLASTDTQYF TGTGCCAGCTCACCACGGCTAGCTAGCACAGATACGCAGTATTTT
NA NA TRBJ1-2 TRBV19 CASRPTQANNYGYTF TGTGCCAGTAGGCCCACCCAGGCTAATAACTATGGCTACACCTTC
NA TRBD2 TRBJ2-1 TRBV7-3 CASSSGTSGNEQFF TGTGCCAGCAGCTCCGGGACTAGCGGAAATGAGCAGTTCTTC
NA TRBD1 TRBJ1-2 TRBV3-1/TRBV3-2 CASWDSGGYGYTF TGTGCCAGCTGGGACAGCGGAGGCTATGGCTACACCTTC
NA TRBD1 TRBJ1-6 TRBV5-6 CASSLGTGVSPLHF TGTGCCAGCAGCTTAGGGACAGGGGTTTCACCCCTCCACTTT
NA TRBD1 TRBJ1-5 TRBV5-1 CASSLDRGNQPQHF TGCGCCAGCAGCTTGGACAGGGGGAATCAGCCCCAGCATTTT
NA NA TRBJ1-1 TRBV11-2 CASSLVRNTEAFF TGTGCCAGCAGCTTAGTCCGTAACACTGAAGCTTTCTTT
few NA TRBJ1-1 TRBV6-1 CATENLGGNTEAFF TGTGCCACCGAAAACCTCGGCGGGAACACTGAAGCTTTCTTT
NA NA TRBJ1-3 TRBV7-2 CASSLQVSSGNTIYF TGTGCCAGCAGCTTACAGGTGTCCTCTGGAAACACCATATATTTT
NA TRBD1 TRBJ1-3 TRBV5-5 CASSLGTGGNTIYF TGTGCCAGCAGCTTAGGGACAGGGGGAAACACCATATATTTT
once NA TRBJ1-2 TRBV7-2 CASTKAGAHYGYTF TGTGCCAGCACCAAGGCAGGGGCCCACTATGGCTACACCTTC
NA NA TRBJ2-4 TRBV11-2 CASSLGTGQKNIQYF TGTGCCAGCAGCTTAGGTACAGGGCAGAAAAACATTCAGTACTTC
NA NA TRBJ1-1 TRBV6-6 CASSLVAEAFF TGTGCCAGCAGTCTCGTAGCTGAAGCTTTCTTT